This T cell receptor beta chain was profiled in a study of blood T cell repertoires in COVID-19. Study details: There were acute and convalescent COVID-19 samples, and they came from the United States, Italy and Spain. PBMCs, B-cell-depleted T cells, or T cells provided the cDNA or gDNA that made up the material.

Per the germline V gene, CDR1 is SGDLS and CDR2 is YYNGEE. V shed 0 bases, J shed 3 bases, and the junction held 6 bases outside the gene matches. The CDR3 sequence is 16 residues long. Participants were aged about 18 to 100 years from more than 20 US areas. How the authors handled the data: Reference gene primers were amplified, and this amplification served to estimate nucleated cell counts. TCRdb keeps only in-frame clones here, not all; method: immunoSEQ multiplex PCR. The DNA gave D and trimming, while V, J and clone size come from that table. The sample has some 190,000 clones; about 82% are singletons. A few counts support this clone.

This TCR was recovered from a middle-aged man with acute COVID-19. The chain uses TRBV9 and TRBJ2-7; 10 bases align to TRBD2. The material sequenced was PBMCs or T cells enriched from blood (not recorded which). CDR3 region: CASSVGLAGAGYEQYF. For the CDR3, the DNA is TGTGCCAGCAGCGTAGGGCTAGCGGGAGCAGGCTACGAGCAGTACTTC.